This TCR beta chain was identified in a study of monozygotic twins with inflammatory bowel disease. A note on this clonotype: The antigen remains unidentified.

One entry per CDR3 protein, without DNA, is what TCRdb gives after re-calling the 5' RACE reads. Its table lists approximately 420,000 distinct CDR3 sequences. Study results and caveats: Differing T cell subtypes remained indistinguishable.

This CDR3 contains 16 residues. Germline V gives CDR1 SGHTA, CDR2 FQGNSA. The TCR sequence derives from a human donor with ulcerative colitis or Crohn's disease, or a healthy co-twin of an affected twin (not recorded which). The sample was blood. The rearrangement uses TRBV7-2 and TRBJ2-3; TCRdb proposes TRBD1, but this gene call is untestable without DNA. The CDR3 loop is CASSLRARGKGDTQYF.